The 5 T cell receptor beta chains listed next were all sequenced from one sample in a study of blood T cell repertoires in COVID-19. Sequenced by immunoSEQ multiplex PCR; TCRdb stores in-frame clones only, minus some. This table holds about 330,000 clones, about 91% found once. Sequenced: peripheral blood. The receptors were gathered from a man aged 25 to 45 with COVID-19, enrolled during active disease.

The V and J genes are TRBV6-5 and TRBJ1-2; D is uncertain. Germline V CDR1 and CDR2: MNHEY, SVGAGI. This CDR3 has 16 residues. Trimming pared 4 bases from V and 8 bases from J, leaving 23 bases between. The CDR3 region is CASSSSTREYEEGYTF. DNA of the CDR3: TGTGCCAGCAGTTCCTCGACCCGGGAGTATGAGGAAGGCTACACCTTC.

This rearrangement joins TRBV18 to TRBJ1-5, with a weak D call TRBD1 (5 bases). The germline gives CDR1 KGHSH, CDR2 LQKENI. This CDR3 is built from 15 residues. The ends were cut back, 2 bases at V and 8 bases at J, with 16 bases in the middle. CDR3 DNA sequence: TGTGCCAGCTCACCAACCTCCAACGCGGGGGAGCCCCAGCATTTT. Translating gives CASSPTSNAGEPQHF.

The chain joins TRBV6-5 to TRBJ1-2, with 8 bases identical to TRBD1. Germline trimming cut 6 bases from V and 7 bases from J; bases unmatched to any gene: 4. This CDR3 is built from 12 residues. Germline V gene data show CDR1 as MNHEY and CDR2 as SVGAGI. CDR3 protein: CASSRDRGGYTF. For the CDR3, the DNA is TGTGCCAGCAGCCGAGACAGGGGTGGCTACACCTTC.

The V call is TRBV6-5, the J call TRBJ1-4, with a tentative D call TRBD1 (5 bases). The CDR3 length is 14 residues. V lost 6 bases and J lost 5, with 13 bases in between. Looked up from germline, CDR1 is MNHEY and CDR2 is SVGAGI. The CDR3 is CASRGYRTNEKLFF. CDR3 coding DNA: TGTGCCAGCAGAGGGTACAGGACGAATGAAAAACTGTTTTTT.

The chain recombines TRBV9 with TRBJ2-2, with 8 bases identical to TRBD1. Trimming took 0 bases from V and 7 from J; bases not matched to a gene: 5. Germline V gives CDR1 SGDLS, CDR2 YYNGEE. The CDR3 runs 15 residues. The CDR3 protein is CASSVGSGGNGELFF. The CDR3 DNA sequence: TGTGCCAGCAGCGTAGGGTCAGGGGGCAACGGGGAGCTGTTTTTT. Drawing the rest from reference TRBV9 and TRBJ2-2, the complete variable domain is DSGVTQTPKHLITATGQRVTLRCSPRSGDLSVYWYQQSLDQGLQFLIQYYNGEERAKGNILERFSAQQFPDLHSELNLSSLELGDSALYFCASSVGSGGNGELFFGEGSRLTVL.